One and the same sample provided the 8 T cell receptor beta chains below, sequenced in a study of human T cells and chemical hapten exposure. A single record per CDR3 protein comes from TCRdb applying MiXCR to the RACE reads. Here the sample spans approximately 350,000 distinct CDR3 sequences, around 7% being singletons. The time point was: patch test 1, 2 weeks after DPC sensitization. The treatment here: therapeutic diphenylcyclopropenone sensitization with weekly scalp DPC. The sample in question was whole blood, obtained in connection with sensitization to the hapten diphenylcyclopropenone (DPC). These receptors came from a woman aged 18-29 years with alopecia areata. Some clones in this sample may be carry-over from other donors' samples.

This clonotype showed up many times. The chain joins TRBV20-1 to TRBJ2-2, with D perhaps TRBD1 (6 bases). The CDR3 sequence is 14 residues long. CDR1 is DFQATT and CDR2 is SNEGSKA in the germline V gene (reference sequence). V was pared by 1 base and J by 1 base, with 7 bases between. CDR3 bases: TGCAGTGCTAGAGCGACAGGGAACACCGGGGAGCTGTTTTTT. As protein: CSARATGNTGELFF.

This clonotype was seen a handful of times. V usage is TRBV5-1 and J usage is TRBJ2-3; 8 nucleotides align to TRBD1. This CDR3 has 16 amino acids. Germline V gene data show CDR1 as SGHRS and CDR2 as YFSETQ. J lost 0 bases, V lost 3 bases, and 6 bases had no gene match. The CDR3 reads CASSSPQGASTDTQYF. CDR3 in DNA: TGCGCCAGCAGCTCGCCCCAGGGGGCTAGCACAGATACGCAGTATTTT.

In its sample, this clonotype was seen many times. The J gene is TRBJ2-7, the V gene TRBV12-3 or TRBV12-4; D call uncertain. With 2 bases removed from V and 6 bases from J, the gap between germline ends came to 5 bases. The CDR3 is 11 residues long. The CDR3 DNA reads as TGTGCCAGCAGTTTAAATATCGAGCAGTACTTC. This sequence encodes CASSLNIEQYF.

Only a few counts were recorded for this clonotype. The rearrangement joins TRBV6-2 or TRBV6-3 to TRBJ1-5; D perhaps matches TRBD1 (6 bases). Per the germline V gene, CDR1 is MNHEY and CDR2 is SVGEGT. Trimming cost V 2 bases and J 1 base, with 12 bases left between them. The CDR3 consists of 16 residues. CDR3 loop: CASSYRQGTSNQPQHF. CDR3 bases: TGTGCCAGCAGTTACAGGCAGGGGACGAGCAATCAGCCCCAGCATTTT.

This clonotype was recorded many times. The CDR3 DNA sequence: TGCGCCAGCAGTCGGGACAGGGTGGATTCCTACGAGCAGTACTTC. As protein: CASSRDRVDSYEQYF. The chain couples TRBV5-1 to TRBJ2-7; 9 bases agree with TRBD1. This CDR3 region has 15 residues. V shed 5 bases, J shed 1 base, and the junction held 7 bases outside the gene matches. From germline, CDR1 is SGHRS and CDR2 YFSETQ. Variable domain in full (rest from reference TRBV5-1 and TRBJ2-7): KAGVTQTPRYLIKTRGQQVTLSCSPISGHRSVSWYQQTPGQGLQFLFEYFSETQRNKGNFPGRFSGRQFSNSRSEMNVSTLELGDSALYLCASSRDRVDSYEQYFGPGTRLTVT.

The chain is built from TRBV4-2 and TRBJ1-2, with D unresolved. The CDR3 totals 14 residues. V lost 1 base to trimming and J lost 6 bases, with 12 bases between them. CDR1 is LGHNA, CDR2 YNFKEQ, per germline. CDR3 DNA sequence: TGTGCCAGCAGCCAAGGAGATCAGTTTGATGGCTACACCTTC. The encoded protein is CASSQGDQFDGYTF.

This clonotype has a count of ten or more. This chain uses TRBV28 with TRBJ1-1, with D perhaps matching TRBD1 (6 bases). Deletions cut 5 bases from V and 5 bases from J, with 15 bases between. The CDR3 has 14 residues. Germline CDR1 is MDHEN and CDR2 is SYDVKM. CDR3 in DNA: TGTGCCAGCAGTCCGCCCTCAGGGGAGACTGAAGCTTTCTTT. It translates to CASSPPSGETEAFF.

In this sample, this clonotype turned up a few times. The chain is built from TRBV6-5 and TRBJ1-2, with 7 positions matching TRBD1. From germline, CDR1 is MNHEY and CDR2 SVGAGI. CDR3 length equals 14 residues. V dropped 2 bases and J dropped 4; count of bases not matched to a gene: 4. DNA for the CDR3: TGTGCCAGCAGTTACGGACAGGCCCTCTATGGCTACACCTTC. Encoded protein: CASSYGQALYGYTF.